This TCR beta chain was recovered during a study of cytomegalovirus exposure and HLA in healthy donors. At the level of the study: Membership in the Caucasian-associated ancestry cluster was found for 75% to 90% of about 430 genotyped donors. Findings and limits, study-wide: TRBV6-2, TRBV6-3 and other indistinguishable V segments were excluded. Later examination showed HLA-associated TCR beta chains had greater clonal expansion than equally common others.

The PCR used 60 Vbeta and 13 Jbeta primers. This table comes from immunoSEQ multiplex PCR, and its TCRdb copy is limited to in-frame clones, with some not included. There are more than 95,000 clones in the sample; over 65% occur only once, and approximately 11% lies in the top ten. In the case of this clone: The antigen is undetermined.

Germline CDR1 is GTSNPN and CDR2 is SVGIG (reference sequence). The CDR3 totals 12 residues. V gave up 0 bases and J gave up 10 bases, with 10 bases separating them. This receptor was taken from a man aged 25 to 45 in good health and CMV-seropositive. Material: PBMCs. This chain connects TRBV30 to TRBJ2-1; D ambiguous. The CDR3 region is CAWSVSRQEQFF. For the CDR3, the DNA is TGTGCCTGGAGTGTTTCTAGGCAGGAGCAGTTCTTC.